Below, 16 T cell receptor beta chains from the same sample are listed, as sequenced in a study of early T cells in non-severe SARS-CoV-2 infection. Each CDR3 protein is one row after TCRdb ran MiXCR on the 5' RACE reads. The sample includes roughly 64,000 distinct CDR3 sequences, around 14% of them seen just once. The sequencing sample was made of whole blood. The receptors were gathered from an adult who was a healthcare worker with PCR-confirmed SARS-CoV-2 infection or an uninfected control (not recorded which).

This rearrangement joins TRBV19 to TRBJ1-2, with D perhaps matching TRBD1 (6 bases). There are 15 residues in the CDR3. Germline V gene sequence: CDR1 LNHDA, CDR2 SQIVND (reference sequence). V gave up 5 bases and J gave up 2 bases, with 15 bases separating them. CDR3 in amino acids: CASSLVDSKNYGYTF. The CDR3 DNA sequence: TGTGCCAGTAGTCTTGTGGACAGCAAAAACTATGGCTACACCTTC.

The chain is built from TRBV25-1 and TRBJ1-4, with D unresolved. The CDR3 is 14 amino acids. Germline V gene data show CDR1 as MGHDK and CDR2 as SYGVNS. V was trimmed by 3 bases and J by 1 base, leaving 6 bases between them. The CDR3 region is CASSDDITNEKLFF. The CDR3, as DNA: TGTGCCAGCAGTGATGACATAACTAATGAAAAACTGTTTTTT.

This clonotype turned up a few times. The rearrangement uses TRBV28 and TRBJ1-1, with D uncertain. This CDR3 contains 12 residues. Trimming stripped 2 bases from V and 4 bases from J, with 5 bases between. Germline V CDR1 and CDR2: MDHEN, SYDVKM. The CDR3 region has the DNA TGTGCCAGCAGTTTAATGCCCACTGAAGCTTTCTTT. Its protein product is CASSLMPTEAFF.

The chain combines TRBV20-1 with TRBJ2-6; 7 positions agree with TRBD1. V lost 3 bases to trimming and J lost 0 bases; unmatched junction nucleotides: 5. Germline V CDR1 and CDR2: DFQATT, SNEGSKA (reference sequence). The CDR3 sequence is 16 residues long. DNA for the CDR3: TGCAGTGCTAGGAGGGGGCTTAGCTCTGGGGCCAACGTCCTGACTTTC. This gives the protein CSARRGLSSGANVLTF.

This clonotype occurred many times. The chain couples TRBV5-4 to TRBJ2-3; possibly TRBD2 for D (5 bases). This CDR3 region has 15 residues. Trimming took off 0 bases at V and 1 base at J, with 9 bases between the two ends. Germline V lookup: CDR1 SGHNT, CDR2 YYREEE (reference sequence). The CDR3 region is CASSLGGVGTDTQYF. CDR3 DNA sequence: TGTGCCAGCAGCTTGGGGGGAGTCGGCACAGATACGCAGTATTTT.

This clonotype has a handful of counts. The chain is built from TRBV6-6 and TRBJ2-2, with D tentatively TRBD1 or TRBD2 (6 bases each). Germline V CDR1 and CDR2: MNHNY, SVGAGI (reference sequence). Between the trimmed V and J ends, which lost 7 bases and 5 bases, there was a span of 14 bases. There are 14 residues in the CDR3. CDR3 in amino acids: CASNPGGPTGELFF. The CDR3 coding sequence is TGTGCCAGCAATCCCGGGGGCCCGACCGGGGAGCTGTTTTTT.

Comment on this clonotype: A junction boundary mismatches the germline segment, possibly from a read error. The chain recombines TRBV14 with TRBJ2-4; 7 bases fit TRBD1. The CDR3 covers 14 residues. Germline V CDR1 and CDR2: SGHDN, FVKESK. The CDR3 loop reads CTSSQGAGGDIQYF. DNA of the CDR3: TGTACCAGCAGCCAAGGTGCAGGGGGTGACATTCAGTACTTC.

There are a few counts of this clonotype. The CDR3 coding sequence is TGTGCCAGCAGTCGGACAACGAACACTGAAGCTTTCTTT. As protein: CASSRTTNTEAFF. The chain has TRBV2 and TRBJ1-1; perhaps TRBD1 as D (5 bases). CDR1 and CDR2 from the germline V gene are SNHLY and FYNNEI. Trimming took 5 bases from V and 1 from J, leaving 8 bases between them. The CDR3 loop spans 13 amino acids.

This chain connects TRBV9 to TRBJ1-1, with 10 bases identical to TRBD1. The V gene end was trimmed by 5 bases and the J gene end by 5 bases; junction bases not matched to a gene: 9. Germline V gene data show CDR1 as SGDLS and CDR2 as YYNGEE. CDR3 size: 15 residues. This CDR3 reads CASSAGTGVGTEAFF. CDR3 nucleotides: TGTGCCAGCAGTGCCGGGACAGGGGTGGGGACTGAAGCTTTCTTT.

This clonotype was detected many times. The chain has TRBV9 and TRBJ2-3; TRBD2 matches at 11 bases. The trim removed 4 bases at V and 5 bases at J, leaving 6 bases unmatched. This CDR3 contains 15 residues. Per germline, CDR1 SGDLS and CDR2 YYNGEE. Here the CDR3 DNA reads TGTGCCAGCAGCATTCGACTAGCGGGACGAGATACGCAGTATTTT. Translated: CASSIRLAGRDTQYF. Full variable domain (outside the CDR3, taken from reference TRBV9 and TRBJ2-3): DSGVTQTPKHLITATGQRVTLRCSPRSGDLSVYWYQQSLDQGLQFLIQYYNGEERAKGNILERFSAQQFPDLHSELNLSSLELGDSALYFCASSIRLAGRDTQYFGPGTRLTVL.

This clonotype was seen more than once but under ten times. The chain links TRBV25-1 to TRBJ2-7; D is possibly TRBD1 (6 bases). CDR1 MGHDK and CDR2 SYGVNS come from the germline V gene. The CDR3 is 15 amino acids. V shed 3 bases and J shed 3 bases, with 15 bases lying between them. CDR3 in DNA: TGTGCCAGCAGTGATAGGACAGAGATAAACTACGAGCAGTACTTC. It translates to CASSDRTEINYEQYF.

At least ten counts were recorded for this clonotype. This chain links TRBV6-5 with TRBJ1-4; 7 bases align to TRBD1. Per the germline V gene, CDR1 is MNHEY and CDR2 is SVGAGI. The CDR3 spans 16 residues. V shed 7 bases, J shed 0 bases, and the junction held 8 bases outside the gene matches. The CDR3 DNA is TGTGCCAGCAAAGGTCAGGGGGAGGCAACTAATGAAAAACTGTTTTTT. This translates into CASKGQGEATNEKLFF.

The chain links TRBV20-1 to TRBJ1-4; D unclear. V gave up 0 bases and J gave up 5 bases, with 13 bases separating them. This CDR3 is 15 amino acids long. Germline loops: CDR1 DFQATT, CDR2 SNEGSKA (reference sequence). The CDR3 nucleotides read TGCAGTGCTAGAGATCAAGGGCAGAGCAATGAAAAACTGTTTTTT. Amino acids: CSARDQGQSNEKLFF.

CDR3 residues: CASSQYPGVNYGYTF. CDR3 in DNA: TGTGCCAGCAGTCAATACCCCGGCGTTAACTATGGCTACACCTTC. V and J are TRBV12-3 or TRBV12-4 and TRBJ1-2; D remains unclear. The CDR3 is made up of 15 amino acids. With 5 bases removed from V and 1 base from J, the gap between germline ends came to 14 bases.

In its sample, this clonotype was seen a few times. The genes are TRBV6-2 or TRBV6-3 and TRBJ2-3; 14 bases map to TRBD2. The CDR3 length is 16 residues. Germline CDR1 and CDR2: MNHEY and SVGEGT. Trimming at V came to 6 bases and at J to 6 bases, leaving 8 bases not matched to a gene. The CDR3 DNA reads TGTGCCAGCAGCCGAGGACTAGCGGGGGGTGAGGATACGCAGTATTTT. Translating gives CASSRGLAGGEDTQYF.

The V and J genes are TRBV7-9 and TRBJ1-2; 9 bases line up with TRBD1. Germline CDR1 SEHNR, CDR2 FQNEAQ (reference sequence). This CDR3 has 15 amino acids. With 4 bases clipped from V and 4 bases from J, the junction kept 7 bases outside the gene matches. CDR3 in DNA: TGTGCCAGCAGCTATGACAGGGGGTTCCTCTATGGCTACACCTTC. Amino acids: CASSYDRGFLYGYTF.